This T cell receptor (beta chain) was documented in a study of blood T cell repertoires in COVID-19. Study-wide background: Collection of acute and convalescent COVID-19 samples took place in the United States, Italy and Spain. Sources were T cells, B-cell-depleted T cells, or PBMCs; the material itself was cDNA or gDNA.

The V and J ends lost 6 bases and 4 bases respectively, with 16 bases between them. The CDR3 is made up of 15 amino acids. Germline V gives CDR1 MNHEY, CDR2 SVGAGI. Assay used: immunoSEQ multiplex PCR; TCRdb lists only in-frame clones, some missing. This table has 55,000 to 75,000 clones, 86% appearing once. The receptor was derived from a man in his forties or fifties with acute or convalescent COVID-19. The chain has TRBV6-5 and TRBJ1-5; a weak D match, TRBD1 (6 bases). The specimen was peripheral blood. Written as DNA, the CDR3 is TGTGCCAGCAGGACAGGCATGAACAGTAATCAGCCCCAGCATTTT. Translating it yields CASRTGMNSNQPQHF.